These 28 T cell receptor beta chains share one sample of origin, sequenced in a study of blood T cells in healthy people across ages. It was with a sample-barcoded 5' primer and a J-beta primer mix that a second PCR of about 6 to 12 cycles was run. In TCRdb, the 5' RACE reads were re-called with MiXCR into one record per CDR3 protein. The sample has about 570,000 distinct CDR3 sequences; roughly 29% are singletons. The sample comprised blood. The receptor set was obtained from a woman aged 70-85 years in good health.

V gene TRBV4-2 combines with J gene TRBJ2-2; D uncertain. CDR1 LGHNA and CDR2 YNFKEQ come from the germline V gene. The V end lost 0 bases, the J end lost 7 bases, and 15 bases lay between the germline ends. This CDR3 contains 16 residues. In DNA, the CDR3 is TGTGCCAGCAGCCAAGAGGAACGGACCCGCGGCGGGGAGCTGTTTTTT. This encodes CASSQEERTRGGELFF.

This rearrangement joins TRBV6-2 or TRBV6-3 to TRBJ2-3; D is possibly TRBD2 (7 bases). V gave up 8 bases and J gave up 13 bases, with 16 bases separating them. The CDR3 has 11 amino acids. Germline V gene sequence: CDR1 MNHEY, CDR2 SVGEGT. CDR3 residues: CASGYGGAEYF. CDR3 nucleotide sequence: TGTGCCAGCGGCTATGGGGGGGCTGAGTATTTT.

This clonotype is a singleton in its sample. The gene calls are TRBV20-1 and TRBJ1-2, with 9 bases identical to TRBD1. The CDR3 length is 13 residues. V was pared by 8 bases and J by 7 bases, with 11 bases of the junction left unmatched. Germline CDR1 DFQATT, CDR2 SNEGSKA (reference sequence). CDR3 coding DNA: TGCAGTTCCCAACACAGGGGGCAAGGTGGCTACACCTTC. Translated, it gives CSSQHRGQGGYTF.

This clonotype has a handful of counts. The rearrangement joins TRBV10-3 to TRBJ2-1; perhaps TRBD1 as D (6 bases). Germline V gene data show CDR1 as ENHRY and CDR2 as SYGVKD. V shed 5 bases and J shed 0 bases, with 8 bases lying between them. The length of the CDR3 is 14 residues. The CDR3 DNA follows: TGTGCCATCAGTTGGGACACCTCCTACAATGAGCAGTTCTTC. This translates into CAISWDTSYNEQFF.

The chain uses TRBV5-1 and TRBJ2-7; unclear D gene. The germline gives CDR1 SGHRS, CDR2 YFSETQ. CDR3 length: 14 residues. V was pared by 0 bases and J by 3 bases, with 10 bases between. This CDR3 reads CASSLVASHYEQYF. The CDR3 nucleotides read TGCGCCAGCAGCTTGGTGGCTAGTCACTACGAGCAGTACTTC. Filled out from reference TRBV5-1 and TRBJ2-7, the complete variable domain reads KAGVTQTPRYLIKTRGQQVTLSCSPISGHRSVSWYQQTPGQGLQFLFEYFSETQRNKGNFPGRFSGRQFSNSRSEMNVSTLELGDSALYLCASSLVASHYEQYFGPGTRLTVT.

Worth noting for this clonotype: Given a much more abundant clone one base away, this may be a read error. The CDR3 sequence is CASALTGTGGGKLFF. CDR3 nucleotides: TGCGCCAGCGCCTTAACCGGGACAGGGGGTGGAAAACTGTTTTTT. The chain links TRBV5-1 to TRBJ1-4; TRBD1 aligns across 11 bases. The CDR3 loop spans 15 amino acids. Trimming cost V 7 bases and J 10 bases; bases outside gene matches: 12. Germline loops: CDR1 SGHRS, CDR2 YFSETQ.

This clonotype was detected a few times. The germline gene is not matched at one end of the junction; a read error may be the cause. The chain has TRBV7-2 and TRBJ1-3, with D hard to call. Germline V gene data show CDR1 as SGHTA and CDR2 as FQGNSA. The CDR3 runs 12 residues. This chain's CDR3 is CASSYSINTTYF. CDR3 DNA: TGTGCCAGCAGCTATAGTATAAACACCACATATTTT.

The chain carries TRBV6-1 and TRBJ2-4, with 7 bases aligning to TRBD1. Per germline, CDR1 MNHNS and CDR2 SASEGT. The CDR3 has 16 residues. V was clipped by 6 bases and J by 2 bases; unmatched bases: 10. CDR3 loop: CASSADRAGTKNIQYF. CDR3 nucleotide sequence: TGTGCCAGCAGCGCCGACAGGGCTGGAACCAAAAACATTCAGTACTTC.

This clonotype showed up just once. V is TRBV6-5 and J is TRBJ2-3; TRBD2 matches at 12 bases. The V gene end was trimmed by 4 bases and the J gene end by 8 bases; junction bases not matched to a gene: 13. This CDR3 is built from 17 residues. In germline, CDR1 is MNHEY, CDR2 SVGAGI. The CDR3 region has the DNA TGTGCCAGCAGTTCCCTCTCGGCTAGCGGGGGGGTGGGTACGCAGTATTTT. This translates into CASSSLSASGGVGTQYF.

On this clonotype itself: The junction departs from germline at one end; a sequencing error may be responsible. This chain connects TRBV4-3 to TRBJ2-5, with TRBD1 identical over 7 bases. This CDR3 region has 15 residues. The germline V gene has CDR1 LGHNA and CDR2 YSLEER. The CDR3 reads CVSSQDRGQRETQYF. CDR3 bases: TGCGTCAGCAGCCAAGATCGGGGACAGCGAGAGACCCAGTACTTC.

The chain carries TRBV9 and TRBJ1-1; the match to TRBD1 covers 7 bases. The CDR3 has 15 amino acids. Trimming at V came to 4 bases and at J to 4 bases, leaving 10 bases not matched to a gene. Germline values: CDR1 SGDLS, CDR2 YYNGEE. Here the CDR3 reads CASSLIRGSGTEAFF. CDR3 in DNA: TGTGCCAGCAGCCTAATCAGGGGGTCAGGCACTGAAGCTTTCTTT. Based on the CDR3 plus reference TRBV9 and TRBJ1-1, the full variable domain is DSGVTQTPKHLITATGQRVTLRCSPRSGDLSVYWYQQSLDQGLQFLIQYYNGEERAKGNILERFSAQQFPDLHSELNLSSLELGDSALYFCASSLIRGSGTEAFFGQGTRLTVV.

The chain carries TRBV29-1 and TRBJ2-3, with 8 nucleotides matching TRBD1. With 0 bases clipped from V and 1 base from J, the junction kept 3 bases outside the gene matches. This CDR3 contains 15 residues. Looked up from germline, CDR1 is SQVTM and CDR2 is ANQGSEA. CDR3 nucleotide sequence: TGCAGCGTTGAAGACTCCAGGGGGCGCACAGATACGCAGTATTTT. Translating gives CSVEDSRGRTDTQYF.

This chain links TRBV29-1 with TRBJ2-2; 7 positions match TRBD1. With 1 base clipped from V and 6 bases from J, the junction kept 2 bases outside the gene matches. From germline, CDR1 is SQVTM and CDR2 ANQGSEA. This CDR3 contains 13 residues. This CDR3 is CSVEGQGAGELFF. CDR3 DNA sequence: TGCAGCGTTGAAGGGCAGGGGGCCGGGGAGCTGTTTTTT.

This chain connects TRBV6-1 to TRBJ1-1, with D hard to call. With 2 bases removed from V and 6 bases from J, the gap between germline ends came to 7 bases. The CDR3 runs 12 residues. Germline V gene data show CDR1 as MNHNS and CDR2 as SASEGT. The CDR3 region is CASSETWPEAFF. CDR3 DNA: TGTGCCAGCAGTGAAACGTGGCCTGAAGCTTTCTTT.

The table lists this clonotype with many counts. The chain is built from TRBV3-1 and TRBJ2-7, with 13 bases matching TRBD2. The length of the CDR3 is 17 residues. Germline trimming cut 4 bases from V and 1 base from J; bases unmatched to any gene: 7. The V gene's germline CDR1 is LGHDT and CDR2 YNNKEL (reference sequence). The CDR3 is CASSRGLAGLTSYEQYF. For the CDR3, the DNA is TGTGCCAGCAGCCGGGGACTAGCGGGGCTTACATCCTACGAGCAGTACTTC.

The genes are TRBV19 and TRBJ2-5, with 8 nucleotides matching TRBD1. The ends lost 3 bases at V and 4 bases at J; junction bases unmatched: 7. Germline V gene lookup returns CDR1 LNHDA and CDR2 SQIVND (reference sequence). The CDR3 runs 15 residues. The CDR3 coding sequence is TGTGCCAGTAGTATTTTCAGGGGGCGCAGAGAGACCCAGTACTTC. Translated: CASSIFRGRRETQYF.

In the case of this clonotype: The conserved closing phenylalanine or tryptophan is absent in this CDR3, likely reflecting a read error. V is TRBV7-9 and J is TRBJ2-7; D not resolved. The germline V gene has CDR1 SEHNR and CDR2 FQNEAQ (reference sequence). This CDR3 has 11 residues. The germline V and J ends were trimmed by 2 bases and 6 bases, with 5 bases remaining between them. The DNA for the CDR3 is TGTGCCAGCAGCTTATCCACCGAGCAGTACCTC. Its protein is CASSLSTEQYL.

This clonotype was counted a few times. J is TRBJ2-1 and V is TRBV7-3, with D perhaps matching TRBD2 (6 bases). The CDR3 extends over 14 amino acids. Germline V gene sequence: CDR1 SGHTA, CDR2 FQGTGA. Trimming took off 5 bases at V and 7 bases at J, with 15 bases between the two ends. CDR3: CASSPGSRGNEQFF. In DNA, the CDR3 is TGTGCCAGCAGCCCCGGAAGCCGGGGGAATGAGCAGTTCTTC.

In its sample, this clonotype was seen a few times. The gene calls are TRBV5-1 and TRBJ1-5; perhaps TRBD1 as D (6 bases). This CDR3 contains 15 residues. The V gene's germline CDR1 is SGHRS and CDR2 YFSETQ. V gave up 4 bases and J gave up 4 bases, with 15 bases separating them. The CDR3 region has the DNA TGCGCCAGCAGCGCAACGACAGGTTATAATCAGCCCCAGCATTTT. This gives the protein CASSATTGYNQPQHF.

The rearrangement joins TRBV7-8 to TRBJ2-3; 9 positions match TRBD2. Trimming cost V 2 bases and J 1 base; bases outside gene matches: 10. The germline V gene encodes CDR1 SGHVS and CDR2 FQNEAQ. CDR3 length: 18 amino acids. Here the CDR3 reads CASSLRSGGPTRTDTQYF. The CDR3 bases are TGTGCCAGCAGCTTAAGGAGCGGGGGGCCGACCCGCACAGATACGCAGTATTTT.

This clonotype appeared a few times. The gene calls are TRBV6-1 and TRBJ1-6, with D possibly matching TRBD1 (5 bases). V dropped 5 bases and J dropped 6 bases, with 14 bases sitting between them. The germline CDR1 and CDR2 sequences are MNHNS and SASEGT. The CDR3 contains 15 residues. CDR3 sequence reads: CASSPQGSVNSPLHF. The DNA for the CDR3 is TGTGCCAGCAGTCCCCAGGGATCGGTTAATTCACCCCTCCACTTT.

This clonotype came up a few times. The chain recombines TRBV7-2 with TRBJ1-2, with D hard to call. The CDR3 totals 15 residues. V dropped 5 bases and J dropped 4 bases, with 17 bases sitting between them. Germline lookup yields CDR1 SGHTA and CDR2 FQGNSA. The CDR3 DNA sequence: TGTGCCAGCAGCCCCCGGGTGAGGGTCGGCTATGGCTACACCTTC. It encodes CASSPRVRVGYGYTF.

This clonotype was seen a few times. The V gene is TRBV5-1, the J gene TRBJ2-2, with a weak D call TRBD1 (6 bases). The ends were cut back, 6 bases at V and 0 bases at J, with 12 bases in the middle. This CDR3 comprises 15 residues. From germline, CDR1 is SGHRS and CDR2 YFSETQ. The CDR3, as DNA: TGCGCCAGCACCAGGGGCGGAGCGAACACCGGGGAGCTGTTTTTT. It specifies CASTRGGANTGELFF. Complete variable domain (other parts from reference TRBV5-1 and TRBJ2-2): KAGVTQTPRYLIKTRGQQVTLSCSPISGHRSVSWYQQTPGQGLQFLFEYFSETQRNKGNFPGRFSGRQFSNSRSEMNVSTLELGDSALYLCASTRGGANTGELFFGEGSRLTVL.

The V and J genes are TRBV6-1 and TRBJ1-2; D gene unclear. V lost 9 bases to trimming and J lost 3 bases, with 5 bases between them. Germline lookup yields CDR1 MNHNS and CDR2 SASEGT. CDR3 length: 10 residues. This CDR3 is CASQDYGYTF. CDR3 DNA: TGTGCCAGTCAGGACTATGGCTACACCTTC.

This clonotype was counted between two and nine times. The chain couples TRBV20-1 to TRBJ2-5; no definite D call. Deletions cut 1 base from V and 2 bases from J, with 8 bases between. Germline CDR1 is DFQATT and CDR2 is SNEGSKA (reference sequence). This CDR3 has 13 residues. The CDR3 coding sequence is TGCAGTGCTAGAGGCAGGTTACAAGAGACCCAGTACTTC. Its translation: CSARGRLQETQYF.

The chain has TRBV19 and TRBJ1-2; D unclear. Germline V gene data show CDR1 as LNHDA and CDR2 as SQIVND (reference sequence). V gave up 4 bases and J gave up 6 bases, with 12 bases separating them. The CDR3 runs 13 residues. The CDR3 bases are TGTGCCAGTAGTAGAGACGGGGAAGATGGCTACACCTTC. Amino acid sequence: CASSRDGEDGYTF.

J is TRBJ2-1 and V is TRBV5-1; 14 bases map to TRBD2. Germline CDR1 and CDR2: SGHRS and YFSETQ. V dropped 4 bases and J dropped 6; count of bases not matched to a gene: 6. This CDR3 is 16 amino acids long. As DNA, the CDR3 is TGCGCCAGCAGCCCCTTGACTAGCGGGGGGGCCAATGAGCAGTTCTTC. Its protein is CASSPLTSGGANEQFF.

This clonotype has ten or more counts. The chain recombines TRBV20-1 with TRBJ2-3; TRBD2 agrees at 13 bases. The ends lost 5 bases at V and 7 bases at J; junction bases unmatched: 9. The germline gives CDR1 DFQATT, CDR2 SNEGSKA (reference sequence). CDR3 length equals 15 residues. DNA of the CDR3: TGCAGTGCTGGCCCGGGACTAGCGGGGACCTATACGCAGTATTTT. Residues: CSAGPGLAGTYTQYF.